What follows are 22 T cell receptor beta chains derived from one specimen sequenced in a study of blood T cell repertoires in COVID-19 (dated by TCRdb to the early 2020s). Library prep was done by the immunoSEQ multiplex PCR assay. The clones in this table, taken by TCRdb from immuneACCESS, are in-frame only. Not every clone is retained; where verified, under half of the shortfall comes from an unresolved V gene, and the cause of the rest is unknown. Recorded for this sample are about 180,000 clones; about 81% of them occurred a single time. The ten largest clones represent 10% to 15% of the sample. The material sequenced was peripheral blood. These receptors all come from a woman older than 75 with COVID-19, enrolled during active disease.

V usage is TRBV4-2 and J usage is TRBJ2-5; the match to TRBD2 covers 8 bases. This CDR3 contains 14 residues. Germline V gene sequence: CDR1 LGHNA, CDR2 YNFKEQ. With V trimmed by 4 bases and J by 2 bases, 3 bases remained unmatched. DNA of the CDR3: TGTGCCAGCAGCCTTGAGCGGGGGCAAGAGACCCAGTACTTC. Residues: CASSLERGQETQYF.

This clone was counted between two and nine times. The V and J genes are TRBV9 and TRBJ2-5, with a tentative D call TRBD1 (8 bases). Trimming took off 1 base at V and 6 bases at J, with 22 bases between the two ends. The V gene's germline CDR1 is SGDLS and CDR2 YYNGEE. This CDR3 region has 17 residues. The CDR3 here is CASSVTGGAGGEQTQYF. In DNA, the CDR3 is TGTGCCAGCAGCGTAACGGGGGGAGCAGGGGGCGAGCAGACCCAGTACTTC.

CDR3 bases: TGTGCCAGCAGGTACTCCGTTGGACAGCTAGCTAACTATGGCTACACCTTC. Protein product: CASRYSVGQLANYGYTF. The chain joins TRBV7-2 to TRBJ1-2, with D maybe TRBD1 (6 bases). Germline loops: CDR1 SGHTA, CDR2 FQGNSA. V lost 6 bases and J lost 0, with 20 bases in between. The CDR3 is 17 residues long.

The chain joins TRBV15 to TRBJ1-5; 7 bases map to TRBD1. The CDR3 covers 15 residues. Germline values: CDR1 LNHNV, CDR2 YYDKDF (reference sequence). Losses at the gene ends were 5 bases for V and 0 bases for J; bases not matched to a gene: 4. This chain's CDR3 is CATSPGTVSNQPQHF. The CDR3 DNA is TGTGCCACCAGCCCCGGGACAGTTAGCAATCAGCCCCAGCATTTT.

This clone appeared a single time. V usage is TRBV2 and J usage is TRBJ2-5; tentative D call: TRBD1 (6 bases). Trimming removed 3 bases at V and 1 base at J, with 18 bases between. Germline V CDR1 and CDR2: SNHLY, FYNNEI. CDR3 length: 17 amino acids. The chain's CDR3 is CASSEFAATGGQETQYF. The CDR3 coding sequence is TGTGCCAGCAGTGAGTTTGCCGCGACAGGAGGCCAAGAGACCCAGTACTTC.

The chain recombines TRBV24-1 with TRBJ1-3, with 7 bases aligning to TRBD1. V gave up 4 bases and J gave up 2 bases; unmatched junction bases: 4. In germline, CDR1 is KGHDR, CDR2 SFDVKD. The CDR3 runs 15 residues. The CDR3 nucleotides read TGTGCCACCAGTGACCCTGGACAGGCTGGAAACACCATATATTTT. It translates to CATSDPGQAGNTIYF.

The chain is built from TRBV2 and TRBJ2-1; no firm D call. The V gene's germline CDR1 is SNHLY and CDR2 FYNNEI. Between the trimmed V and J ends, which lost 0 bases and 6 bases, there was a span of 6 bases. This CDR3 region has 13 residues. The CDR3 bases are TGTGCCAGCAGTGAAGCCTCGGGCAATGAGCAGTTCTTC. This codes for CASSEASGNEQFF.

V gene TRBV19 combines with J gene TRBJ1-1; D remains ambiguous. This CDR3 region has 16 residues. The germline V and J ends were trimmed by 4 bases and 5 bases, with 20 bases remaining between them. Per the germline V gene, CDR1 is LNHDA and CDR2 is SQIVND (reference sequence). The chain's CDR3 is CASSNPGEPLDTEAFF. The CDR3 coding sequence is TGTGCCAGTAGTAATCCAGGCGAGCCCCTGGATACTGAAGCTTTCTTT. Full variable domain (remainder filled in from reference TRBV19 and TRBJ1-1): DGGITQSPKYLFRKEGQNVTLSCEQNLNHDAMYWYRQDPGQGLRLIYYSQIVNDFQKGDIAEGYSVSREKKESFPLTVTSAQKNPTAFYLCASSNPGEPLDTEAFFGQGTRLTVV.

The chain carries TRBV10-3 and TRBJ2-7, with D perhaps TRBD1 (6 bases). The CDR3 runs to 13 residues. CDR1 is ENHRY and CDR2 is SYGVKD in the germline V gene. V lost 4 bases and J 4 bases, leaving 11 bases between the germline ends. This CDR3 is CAISVGTHYEQYF. As DNA, the CDR3 is TGTGCCATCAGTGTCGGGACACATTACGAGCAGTACTTC.

V gene TRBV19 combines with J gene TRBJ2-3; D perhaps matches TRBD1 (5 bases). The CDR3 runs to 15 residues. Germline lookup yields CDR1 LNHDA and CDR2 SQIVND (reference sequence). V lost 3 bases and J lost 4, with 14 bases in between. As DNA, the CDR3 is TGTGCCAGTAGTATGGGCCAGGGCCCCCCAGATACGCAGTATTTT. Translated: CASSMGQGPPDTQYF.

The chain carries TRBV2 and TRBJ1-5; 7 bases fit TRBD1. V gave up 3 bases and J gave up 6 bases; unmatched junction bases: 2. In germline, CDR1 is SNHLY, CDR2 FYNNEI. The CDR3 runs 13 residues. The CDR3 region has the DNA TGTGCCAGCAGTGAGGCAGGGGGTCAGCCCCAGCATTTT. It translates to CASSEAGGQPQHF.

The table lists this clone with a few counts. The rearrangement links TRBV28 to TRBJ2-2; 7 bases match TRBD2. In germline, CDR1 is MDHEN, CDR2 SYDVKM. This CDR3 region has 15 residues. The V segment lost 2 bases and the J segment 5 bases; nucleotides outside the gene matches: 5. CDR3: CASSLGIAGTGELFF. The DNA for the CDR3 is TGTGCCAGCAGTTTAGGAATAGCGGGTACCGGGGAGCTGTTTTTT.

V gene TRBV4-1 combines with J gene TRBJ2-1, with D unresolved. V shed 3 bases and J shed 1 base, with 10 bases lying between them. CDR3 length: 15 residues. Germline V CDR1 and CDR2: MGHRA, YSYEKL. CDR3 in DNA: TGCGCCAGCAGCCACTTTGGCTTATCCTACAATGAGCAGTTCTTC. This codes for CASSHFGLSYNEQFF.

The J gene is TRBJ1-6, the V gene TRBV2, with 8 nucleotides matching TRBD1. This CDR3 comprises 16 residues. Germline CDR1 and CDR2: SNHLY and FYNNEI. With V trimmed by 6 bases and J by 4 bases, 8 bases remained unmatched. The CDR3 DNA reads as TGTGCCAGCAGGCCCGACAGGGGATTGTATAATTCACCCCTCCACTTT. It is translated as CASRPDRGLYNSPLHF.

The chain recombines TRBV19 with TRBJ1-1; D is perhaps TRBD1 (5 bases). Germline CDR1 is LNHDA and CDR2 is SQIVND (reference sequence). CDR3 size: 14 residues. V gave up 6 bases and J gave up 5 bases, with 16 bases separating them. The CDR3 DNA is TGTGCCAGTAGGGGGCGGACGGTTGCGACTGAAGCTTTCTTT. Its translation: CASRGRTVATEAFF.

This clone appeared a single time. The chain is built from TRBV11-2 and TRBJ2-5; 8 nucleotides match TRBD1. The V and J ends lost 6 bases and 5 bases, in that order; junction bases with no gene match: 8. The CDR3 runs to 14 residues. Germline V gene sequence: CDR1 SGHAT, CDR2 FQNNGV. CDR3 in amino acids: CASSSTTGGETQYF. CDR3 in DNA: TGTGCCAGCAGTTCGACCACAGGGGGGGAGACCCAGTACTTC.

The chain recombines TRBV27 with TRBJ1-2; D is perhaps TRBD1 (6 bases). The CDR3 length is 15 residues. CDR1 and CDR2 (germline): MNHEY, SMNVEV (reference sequence). The V gene lost 5 bases and the J gene lost 2 bases, with 15 bases spanning the gap. CDR3 in amino acids: CASSRPGHGNYGYTF. The CDR3 nucleotides read TGTGCCAGCAGTCGTCCGGGACATGGAAACTATGGCTACACCTTC.

This CDR3 reads CASSLVFAGGLTGELFF. The CDR3 DNA follows: TGTGCCAGCAGCTTGGTTTTCGCGGGGGGGCTCACCGGGGAGCTGTTTTTT. J is TRBJ2-2 and V is TRBV5-4; 9 bases fit TRBD2. Germline V gene sequence: CDR1 SGHNT, CDR2 YYREEE (reference sequence). The CDR3 sequence is 17 residues long. The ends lost 0 bases at V and 4 bases at J; junction bases unmatched: 7.

V gene TRBV5-1 combines with J gene TRBJ2-7; 11 bases fit TRBD2. V lost 1 base, J lost 6 bases, and 6 bases stayed unmatched. The CDR3 length is 15 residues. Germline values: CDR1 SGHRS, CDR2 YFSETQ. The CDR3 reads CASSLTSGSVSEQYF. CDR3 sequence (DNA): TGCGCCAGCAGCTTGACTAGCGGGAGCGTCTCCGAGCAGTACTTC.

The chain carries TRBV15 and TRBJ1-2, with 10 positions matching TRBD1. V was clipped by 0 bases and J by 5 bases; unmatched bases: 12. Germline V gene data show CDR1 as LNHNV and CDR2 as YYDKDF (reference sequence). This CDR3 contains 18 residues. The DNA for the CDR3 is TGTGCCACCAGCAGAGATCGGCCCGGGACAGGGGAGGGATATGGCTACACCTTC. Protein product: CATSRDRPGTGEGYGYTF.

The chain is built from TRBV18 and TRBJ2-3; 7 positions match TRBD1. The CDR3 has 15 amino acids. CDR1 KGHSH and CDR2 LQKENI come from the germline V gene. Trimming at V came to 3 bases and at J to 2 bases, leaving 5 bases not matched to a gene. The CDR3 loop is CASSPLGGLTDTQYF. The CDR3 DNA follows: TGTGCCAGCTCACCTCTAGGGGGCCTCACAGATACGCAGTATTTT. Looking up the rest from reference TRBV18 and TRBJ2-3 gives the full variable domain: NAGVMQNPRHLVRRRGQEARLRCSPMKGHSHVYWYRQLPEEGLKFMVYLQKENIIDESGMPKERFSAEFPKEGPSILRIQQVVRGDSAAYFCASSPLGGLTDTQYFGPGTRLTVL.

This clone has a single count. The rearrangement links TRBV9 to TRBJ2-3; TRBD2 matches 10 bases. The V gene's germline CDR1 is SGDLS and CDR2 YYNGEE. The length of the CDR3 is 16 residues. The V gene end was trimmed by 4 bases and the J gene end by 1 base; junction bases not matched to a gene: 6. This CDR3 is CASSPRTSGRTDTQYF. CDR3 DNA: TGTGCCAGCAGCCCCCGGACTAGCGGCCGCACAGATACGCAGTATTTT.